This T cell receptor (beta chain) appears in the sequencing data of a study of shared clonotypes between healthy human individuals. Findings and caveats of the study: Among non-shared clonotypes, generation probabilities were lower than among those shared by all four donors. Enrolling few donors narrowed the genetic and exposure-history diversity that was represented.

Naive CD45RA+ and memory CD45RA-negative subsets were split from CD4+ cells. In the case of this clone: Antigen specificity is unknown.

The germline V gene has CDR1 SGHRS and CDR2 YFSETQ. The ends were cut back, 0 bases at V and 2 bases at J, with 9 bases in the middle. There are 15 residues in the CDR3. Only in-frame clones appear in the TCRdb table, and some are missing; sequencing was by immunoSEQ multiplex PCR. The sample records a few million clones, 80% to 95% being singletons. The sequenced material came from naive CD4+ T cells from PBMCs. The subset denotes: CD45RA+ positively selected. The receptor was derived from a man aged 18-30 years in good health. Some clones in this sample may be carry-over from other donors' samples. The gene calls are TRBV5-1 and TRBJ2-1; D uncertain. The CDR3 region is CASSLDPPPYNEQFF. CDR3 nucleotides: TGCGCCAGCAGCTTGGATCCCCCCCCCTACAATGAGCAGTTCTTC.